One and the same sample provided the 32 T cell receptor beta chains below, sequenced in a study of blood T cell repertoires in COVID-19. Some clones are missing from TCRdb's copy, which holds only in-frame ones; the method was immunoSEQ multiplex PCR. This table has some 120,000 clones, approximately 83% appearing once. The material sequenced was peripheral blood. The receptors derive from a woman at least 80 years old with acute or convalescent COVID-19.

The V gene is TRBV15, the J gene TRBJ2-2; no clear D. From germline, CDR1 is LNHNV and CDR2 YYDKDF (reference sequence). The CDR3 sequence is 12 residues long. V gave up 2 bases and J gave up 4 bases, with 2 bases separating them. In DNA form, the CDR3 reads TGTGCCACCAGCAGACTCACCGGGGAGCTGTTTTTT. Residues: CATSRLTGELFF.

The chain couples TRBV18 to TRBJ1-4, with TRBD1 matching 7 bases. Germline lookup yields CDR1 KGHSH and CDR2 LQKENI. CDR3 size: 15 residues. Losses at the gene ends were 3 bases for V and 4 bases for J; bases not matched to a gene: 5. The CDR3 region has the DNA TGTGCCAGCTCACCTTTTGGGACAGTTAATGAAAAACTGTTTTTT. Protein sequence: CASSPFGTVNEKLFF.

The chain carries TRBV4-2 and TRBJ1-4; D remains unclear. This CDR3 comprises 16 residues. CDR1 is LGHNA, CDR2 YNFKEQ, per germline. Trimming shortened V by 0 bases and J by 3 bases, and 11 bases separated the two germline ends. The DNA of the CDR3 is TGTGCCAGCAGCCAAGAAACAGTTATTTCTAATGAAAAACTGTTTTTT. This sequence encodes CASSQETVISNEKLFF.

The V gene is TRBV5-8, the J gene TRBJ1-2, with D hard to call. Between the trimmed V and J ends, which lost 3 bases and 4 bases, there was a span of 16 bases. Germline assignment: CDR1 SGHTS and CDR2 YDEGEE. CDR3 size: 15 residues. CDR3 in amino acids: CASSSRPGSGYGYTF. The CDR3 DNA sequence: TGTGCCAGCAGCTCGAGGCCGGGAAGCGGCTATGGCTACACCTTC.

This clone has a handful of counts. The chain has TRBV3-1 (or the pseudogene TRBV3-2) and TRBJ1-6; D not certain. Germline loops: CDR1 LGHDT, CDR2 YNNKEL (reference sequence). Trimming took 3 bases from V and 3 from J, leaving 6 bases between them. CDR3 length: 14 residues. As DNA, the CDR3 is TGTGCCAGCAGCCATAGTAGCTATAATTCACCCCTCCACTTT. It codes for CASSHSSYNSPLHF.

This chain uses TRBV9 with TRBJ2-7, with TRBD1 matching over 9 bases. CDR3 size: 14 residues. V lost 3 bases and J lost 3; bases outside the gene matches: 4. Per the germline V gene, CDR1 is SGDLS and CDR2 is YYNGEE. The CDR3 nucleotides read TGTGCCAGCAGCGCCCGGGACAGGGACTACGAGCAGTACTTC. Protein: CASSARDRDYEQYF.

The chain links TRBV7-9 to TRBJ1-4, with a tentative D call TRBD1 (5 bases). Per the germline V gene, CDR1 is SEHNR and CDR2 is FQNEAQ (reference sequence). This CDR3 is built from 14 residues. Trimming took 3 bases from V and 5 from J, leaving 10 bases between them. CDR3 sequence (DNA): TGTGCCAGCAGCTTGGGGCAGCAGAATGAAAAACTGTTTTTT. This encodes CASSLGQQNEKLFF.

The rearrangement joins TRBV18 to TRBJ1-4; TRBD1 matches at 8 bases. J gave up 6 bases and V 3 bases, and 9 bases lay outside the gene matches. Germline CDR1 KGHSH, CDR2 LQKENI. The CDR3 extends over 16 amino acids. CDR3 in DNA: TGTGCCAGCTCACCTCCCGGTGGACAGGGACATGAAAAACTGTTTTTT. The encoded protein is CASSPPGGQGHEKLFF.

About this clone: Distinct nucleotide sequences in the sample also encode this CDR3. The gene calls are TRBV18 and TRBJ1-1; 8 nucleotides agree with TRBD1. The CDR3 extends over 13 amino acids. Germline V gene data show CDR1 as KGHSH and CDR2 as LQKENI. Trimming took 6 bases from V and 5 from J; bases not matched to a gene: 5. The DNA for the CDR3 is TGTGCCAGCTCCCCGGACAGGGAAACTGAAGCTTTCTTT. This sequence encodes CASSPDRETEAFF.

This clone turned up a few times. This chain joins TRBV18 and TRBJ1-1; D is perhaps TRBD1 (5 bases). The CDR3 is made up of 16 amino acids. CDR1 and CDR2 (germline): KGHSH, LQKENI. V lost 2 bases and J 0 bases, leaving 13 bases between the germline ends. The CDR3 reads CASSPWGVGMNTEAFF. CDR3 DNA: TGTGCCAGCTCACCATGGGGCGTCGGAATGAACACTGAAGCTTTCTTT.

The rearrangement joins TRBV25-1 to TRBJ2-1; possibly TRBD2 for D (5 bases). In germline, CDR1 is MGHDK, CDR2 SYGVNS. The CDR3 contains 13 residues. Trimming removed 4 bases from V and 5 bases from J, with 9 bases in between. CDR3: CASSGGFNNEQFF. CDR3 DNA sequence: TGTGCCAGCAGTGGAGGGTTCAACAATGAGCAGTTCTTC.

The chain employs TRBV7-9 and TRBJ2-5; weak D call: TRBD2 (5 bases). V lost 8 bases, J lost 2 bases, and 21 bases lay in between. The CDR3 has 16 amino acids. In germline, CDR1 is SEHNR, CDR2 FQNEAQ (reference sequence). CDR3 sequence: CASSRNSVAIQETQYF. For the CDR3, the DNA is TGTGCCAGCTCGAGAAATAGCGTGGCAATACAAGAGACCCAGTACTTC.

This chain uses TRBV5-1 with TRBJ1-5; 7 bases line up with TRBD1. The CDR3 consists of 15 residues. The V and J ends lost 5 bases and 1 base, in that order; junction bases with no gene match: 6. The germline V gene has CDR1 SGHRS and CDR2 YFSETQ. CDR3 sequence (DNA): TGCGCCAGCAGGCCGACAGGGACCAGCAATCAGCCCCAGCATTTT. It codes for CASRPTGTSNQPQHF.

This clone was observed a handful of times. This chain connects TRBV19 to TRBJ2-5; the D gene is possibly TRBD2 (5 bases). The CDR3 contains 15 residues. V shed 6 bases and J shed 1 base, with 15 bases lying between them. In germline, CDR1 is LNHDA, CDR2 SQIVND (reference sequence). This CDR3 is CASRSNRGTQETQYF. CDR3 in DNA: TGTGCCAGTAGATCCAACCGGGGAACCCAAGAGACCCAGTACTTC.

The chain couples TRBV2 to TRBJ2-2; 8 bases are a match to TRBD1. V gave up 7 bases and J gave up 5 bases; unmatched junction bases: 3. CDR3 length: 13 residues. From germline, CDR1 is SNHLY and CDR2 FYNNEI. The CDR3 region has the DNA TGTGCCAGCACCGACAGGGGTACCGGGGAGCTGTTTTTT. Its translation: CASTDRGTGELFF.

V is TRBV4-2 and J is TRBJ1-3, with D possibly matching TRBD1 (5 bases). This CDR3 is built from 16 residues. Trimming pared 4 bases from V and 0 bases from J, leaving 13 bases between. Germline loops: CDR1 LGHNA, CDR2 YNFKEQ. The CDR3 DNA follows: TGTGCCAGCAGCCTTACGCAGGACAACTCTGGAAACACCATATATTTT. Its translation is CASSLTQDNSGNTIYF.

The V and J genes are TRBV24-1 and TRBJ1-5; a weak D match, TRBD1 (6 bases). V was trimmed by 4 bases and J by 6 bases, leaving 15 bases between them. Germline CDR1 KGHDR, CDR2 SFDVKD. The CDR3 spans 15 residues. CDR3 in amino acids: CATSDARGGSQPQHF. The CDR3 DNA reads as TGTGCCACCAGTGACGCCAGGGGAGGGAGTCAGCCCCAGCATTTT.

CDR3 bases: TGTGCCAGCAGCCCCAGGGGGCCCAATCAGCCCCAGCATTTT. Translation gives CASSPRGPNQPQHF. The rearrangement links TRBV6-5 to TRBJ1-5, with TRBD1 matching over 8 bases. Germline CDR1 is MNHEY and CDR2 is SVGAGI. The V segment lost 6 bases and the J segment 3 bases; nucleotides outside the gene matches: 4. The CDR3 consists of 14 residues.

V usage is TRBV11-3 and J usage is TRBJ2-5; perhaps TRBD2 as D (6 bases). Trimming shortened V by 11 bases and J by 9 bases, and 22 bases separated the two germline ends. Looked up from germline, CDR1 is SGHNT and CDR2 is YENEEA. The CDR3 runs 13 residues. DNA of the CDR3: TGTGCCGGCTGCCCCAGGATTAGGGAGGCCCAGTACTTC. It encodes CAGCPRIREAQYF. Together with reference TRBV11-3 and TRBJ2-5, the CDR3 gives the full variable domain: EAGVVQSPRYKIIEKKQPVAFWCNPISGHNTLYWYLQNLGQGPELLIRYENEEAVDDSQLPKDRFSAERLKGVDSTLKIQPAELGDSAVYLCAGCPRIREAQYFGPGTRLLVL.

The chain recombines TRBV10-3 with TRBJ2-1, with TRBD2 identical over 12 bases. V gave up 6 bases and J gave up 9 bases; unmatched junction bases: 9. CDR1 and CDR2 (germline): ENHRY, SYGVKD. The CDR3 is made up of 15 amino acids. This CDR3 is CAIRPGLAGGSEQFF. The CDR3 coding sequence is TGTGCCATCAGACCGGGACTAGCGGGTGGGAGTGAGCAGTTCTTC.

This sequence joins TRBV6-6 and TRBJ2-7; D remains unclear. CDR1 MNHNY and CDR2 SVGAGI come from the germline V gene (reference sequence). The CDR3 is 13 residues long. V lost 2 bases and J 6 bases, leaving 11 bases between the germline ends. This CDR3 is CASSYLSPSEQYF. The CDR3, as DNA: TGTGCCAGCAGTTACCTGTCCCCTTCCGAGCAGTACTTC.

The CDR3 protein is CASRSGGTEAFF. The CDR3 region has the DNA TGTGCCAGCAGATCAGGTGGCACTGAAGCTTTCTTT. This chain connects TRBV6-5 to TRBJ1-1; D uncertain. Trimming cost V 6 bases and J 4 bases, with 9 bases left between them. The CDR3 totals 12 residues. Germline V lookup: CDR1 MNHEY, CDR2 SVGAGI.

The chain joins TRBV6-5 to TRBJ1-2, with a possible D match to TRBD1 (6 bases). CDR3 length equals 12 residues. Germline V gene data show CDR1 as MNHEY and CDR2 as SVGAGI. V was pared by 7 bases and J by 2 bases, with 8 bases between. Written as DNA, the CDR3 is TGTGCCAGCAACGGACAGAACTATGGCTACACCTTC. It codes for CASNGQNYGYTF.

The V and J genes are TRBV4-3 and TRBJ1-2; TRBD1 matches at 10 bases. The CDR3 totals 14 residues. The V gene's germline CDR1 is LGHNA and CDR2 YSLEER. The V gene end was trimmed by 4 bases and the J gene end by 7 bases; junction bases not matched to a gene: 6. The CDR3 loop is CASSPGGTGVGYTF. Here the CDR3 DNA reads TGCGCCAGCAGCCCCGGTGGGACAGGGGTTGGCTACACCTTC.

The rearrangement joins TRBV4-3 to TRBJ2-2, with 11 bases that match TRBD1. Trimming at V came to 5 bases and at J to 7 bases, leaving 12 bases not matched to a gene. CDR3 size: 17 residues. Germline V gene sequence: CDR1 LGHNA, CDR2 YSLEER. CDR3 residues: CASSAERGQGAIGELFF. CDR3 nucleotide sequence: TGCGCCAGCAGCGCAGAACGAGGACAGGGGGCAATCGGGGAGCTGTTTTTT.

CDR3: CASSIGQGRNTEAFF. DNA for the CDR3: TGTGCCAGTAGTATAGGACAGGGGCGGAACACTGAAGCTTTCTTT. The chain links TRBV19 to TRBJ1-1, with 8 positions matching TRBD1. Germline-derived CDR1 and CDR2 are LNHDA and SQIVND (reference sequence). The CDR3 is 15 amino acids. With V trimmed by 1 base and J by 1 base, 2 bases remained unmatched.

This CDR3 is CASSLYPDTQYF. The CDR3 DNA reads as TGTGCCAGCAGTCTCTACCCAGATACGCAGTATTTT. V gene TRBV12-3 or TRBV12-4 combines with J gene TRBJ2-3, with D uncertain. The CDR3 spans 12 residues. V was trimmed by 5 bases and J by 4 bases, leaving 7 bases between them.

The V and J genes are TRBV12-3 or TRBV12-4 and TRBJ1-3; D call uncertain. The CDR3 extends over 13 amino acids. V lost 8 bases to trimming and J lost 0 bases, with 8 bases between them. Here the CDR3 DNA reads TGTGCCAGCCGCAGGAACTCTGGAAACACCATATATTTT. Its protein product is CASRRNSGNTIYF.

The rearrangement links TRBV18 to TRBJ1-4, with D tentatively TRBD1 (5 bases). Trimming left V 0 bases short and J 0 bases short, with 8 bases between. CDR3 size: 16 residues. The germline V gene has CDR1 KGHSH and CDR2 LQKENI. CDR3 DNA sequence: TGTGCCAGCTCACCACCTCAGGGCGCAACTAATGAAAAACTGTTTTTT. This sequence encodes CASSPPQGATNEKLFF.

The chain carries TRBV5-6 and TRBJ1-2, with D possibly matching TRBD1 (5 bases). CDR1 is SGHDT, CDR2 YYEEEE, per germline. Trimming took 4 bases from V and 4 from J, leaving 11 bases between them. The CDR3 runs to 13 residues. The CDR3 protein is CASSPWGGYGYTF. CDR3 sequence (DNA): TGTGCCAGCAGCCCGTGGGGGGGCTATGGCTACACCTTC. The whole variable domain, remainder taken from reference TRBV5-6 and TRBJ1-2, is DAGVTQSPTHLIKTRGQQVTLRCSPKSGHDTVSWYQQALGQGPQFIFQYYEEEERQRGNFPDRFSGHQFPNYSSELNVNALLLGDSALYLCASSPWGGYGYTFGSGTRLTVV.

This chain uses TRBV2 with TRBJ1-3; unclear D gene. The germline V gene has CDR1 SNHLY and CDR2 FYNNEI. V shed 7 bases and J shed 6 bases, with 16 bases lying between them. CDR3 size: 14 residues. The CDR3, as DNA: TGTGCCAGCAAAGGGTCGGAGGGATCAAACACCATATATTTT. Amino acids: CASKGSEGSNTIYF. Drawing the rest from reference TRBV2 and TRBJ1-3, the complete variable domain is EPEVTQTPSHQVTQMGQEVILRCVPISNHLYFYWYRQILGQKVEFLVSFYNNEISEKSEIFDDQFSVERPDGSNFTLKIRSTKLEDSAMYFCASKGSEGSNTIYFGEGSWLTVV.

The chain employs TRBV5-1 and TRBJ1-2, with D perhaps matching TRBD1 (6 bases). CDR1 is SGHRS, CDR2 YFSETQ, per germline. The CDR3 consists of 13 residues. With 4 bases removed from V and 3 bases from J, the gap between germline ends came to 10 bases. This CDR3 reads CASSPSGDYGYTF. DNA of the CDR3: TGCGCCAGCAGCCCCTCAGGGGACTATGGCTACACCTTC. The entire variable domain, with the rest obtained from reference TRBV5-1 and TRBJ1-2, is as follows: KAGVTQTPRYLIKTRGQQVTLSCSPISGHRSVSWYQQTPGQGLQFLFEYFSETQRNKGNFPGRFSGRQFSNSRSEMNVSTLELGDSALYLCASSPSGDYGYTFGSGTRLTVV.